This T cell receptor (beta chain) was found in a study of early stage breast cancer tumors. Study context: ER+/PR+/HER2- status applied to about 70% of the 16 invasive breast tumors.

Germline V gene data show CDR1 as SGHTA and CDR2 as FQGTGA. The trim removed 0 bases at V and 4 bases at J, leaving 7 bases unmatched. This CDR3 has 16 residues. A word on this clone: Its target is unknown.

Study-level findings and limits: Commonly generated sequences made up most enriched TCRB sequences shared between patients.

Libraries were prepared by immunoSEQ multiplex PCR; TCRdb keeps only in-frame clonotypes and omits some of them. The sample consists of tens of thousands of clones, about 83% of them appearing once. The TCR sequence derives from a person aged 45-60 years with breast cancer. This rearrangement joins TRBV7-3 to TRBJ2-3; TRBD1 aligns across 7 bases. Specimen: blood. CDR3 nucleotides: TGTGCCAGCAGCTTAACTGTTAGGGGGCTGGCAGATACGCAGTATTTT. As protein: CASSLTVRGLADTQYF.